Here is one TCR beta chain with its context. What it binds is not known. The authors made TCR beta libraries by quantitative 5'-RACE with molecular barcodes. TCRdb itself ran the 5' RACE reads through MiXCR, one entry per CDR3 protein. The sample includes some 700,000 distinct CDR3 sequences, around 19% of them seen just once. This record belongs to a study of CD8 T cells in ankylosing spondylitis. Study-level findings and limits: The study looked at matched synovial fluid samples from ankylosing spondylitis patients. Disease-linked clones were reported to be significantly enriched there. Disease-linked clones had a CD8+ phenotype and relatively low frequency in peripheral blood. Earlier authors reported some of these motif variants in reactive arthritis synovial fluid and blood. For ankylosing spondylitis blood, a TCR beta motif of about eight highly homologous variants appeared characteristic.

Germline loops: CDR1 MGHRA, CDR2 YSYEKL. CDR3 size: 15 residues. The V gene lost 1 base and the J gene lost 3 bases, with 13 bases spanning the gap. The sample consisted of blood, either unsorted or a sorted T cell fraction (not recorded which). The sequence came from a male donor with ankylosing spondylitis. V usage is TRBV4-1 and J usage is TRBJ2-7; D is ambiguous. CDR3 amino acids: CASSQAQQAVYEQYF. The CDR3 DNA is TGCGCCAGCAGCCAAGCGCAACAAGCTGTCTACGAGCAGTACTTC.